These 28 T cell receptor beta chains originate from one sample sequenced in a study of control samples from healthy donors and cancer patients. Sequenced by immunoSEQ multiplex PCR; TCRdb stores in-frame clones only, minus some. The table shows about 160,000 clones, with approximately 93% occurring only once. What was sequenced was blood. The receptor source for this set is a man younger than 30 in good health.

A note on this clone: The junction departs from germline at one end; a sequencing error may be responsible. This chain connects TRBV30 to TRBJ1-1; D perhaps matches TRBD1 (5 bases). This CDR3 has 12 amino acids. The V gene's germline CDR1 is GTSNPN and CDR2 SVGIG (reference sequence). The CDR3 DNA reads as TGTGCCTGGATCCGGGGGAACAGTGAAGCTTTCTTT. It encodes CAWIRGNSEAFF.

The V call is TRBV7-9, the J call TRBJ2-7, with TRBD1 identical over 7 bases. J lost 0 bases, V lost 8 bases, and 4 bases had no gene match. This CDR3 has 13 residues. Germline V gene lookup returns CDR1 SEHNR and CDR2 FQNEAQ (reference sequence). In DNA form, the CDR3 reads TGTGCCAGCGCTGGACAGGTCTCCTACGAGCAGTACTTC. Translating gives CASAGQVSYEQYF.

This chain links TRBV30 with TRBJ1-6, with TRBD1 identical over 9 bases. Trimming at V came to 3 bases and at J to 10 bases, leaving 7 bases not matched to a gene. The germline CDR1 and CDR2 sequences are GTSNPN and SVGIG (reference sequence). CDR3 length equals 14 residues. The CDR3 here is CAWSAQGAGSPLHF. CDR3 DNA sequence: TGTGCCTGGAGCGCACAGGGGGCGGGGTCACCCCTCCACTTT. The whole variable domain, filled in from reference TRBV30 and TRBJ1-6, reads SQTIHQWPATLVQPVGSPLSLECTVEGTSNPNLYWYRQAAGRGLQLLFYSVGIGQISSEVPQNLSASRPQDRQFILSSKKLLLSDSGFYLCAWSAQGAGSPLHFGNGTRLTVT.

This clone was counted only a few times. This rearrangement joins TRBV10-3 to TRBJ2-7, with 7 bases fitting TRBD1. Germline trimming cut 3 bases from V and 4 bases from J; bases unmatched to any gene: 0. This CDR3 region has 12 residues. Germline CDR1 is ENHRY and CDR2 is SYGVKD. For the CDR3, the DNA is TGTGCCATCAGTGACAGGGGGTACGAGCAGTACTTC. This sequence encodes CAISDRGYEQYF.

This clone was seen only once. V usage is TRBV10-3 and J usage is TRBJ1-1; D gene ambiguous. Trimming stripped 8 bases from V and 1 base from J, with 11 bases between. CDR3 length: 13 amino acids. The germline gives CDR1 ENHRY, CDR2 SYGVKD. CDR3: CAILGTRNTEAFF. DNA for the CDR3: TGTGCCATCTTAGGAACGCGGAACACTGAAGCTTTCTTT.

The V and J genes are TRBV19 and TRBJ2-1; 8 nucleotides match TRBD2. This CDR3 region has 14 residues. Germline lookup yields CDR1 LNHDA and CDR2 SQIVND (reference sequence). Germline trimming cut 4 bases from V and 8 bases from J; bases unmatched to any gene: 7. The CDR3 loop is CASSTKTSGHEQFF. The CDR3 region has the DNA TGTGCCAGTAGTACCAAAACTAGCGGTCATGAGCAGTTCTTC.

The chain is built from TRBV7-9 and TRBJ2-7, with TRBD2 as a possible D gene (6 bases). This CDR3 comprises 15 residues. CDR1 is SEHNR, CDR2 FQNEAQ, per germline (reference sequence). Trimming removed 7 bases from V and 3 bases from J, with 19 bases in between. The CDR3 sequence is CASTPLAGSGYEQYF. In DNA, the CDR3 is TGTGCCAGCACCCCGCTTGCCGGGAGCGGCTACGAGCAGTACTTC.

The CDR3 bases are TGTGCCAGTAGTGCGCAGCCCACAACTAATGAAAAACTGTTTTTT. Translation gives CASSAQPTTNEKLFF. The chain employs TRBV19 and TRBJ1-4; D gene ambiguous. Between the trimmed V and J ends, which lost 5 bases and 0 bases, there was a span of 10 bases. The CDR3 sequence is 15 residues long. Germline CDR1 reads LNHDA; CDR2 reads SQIVND (reference sequence).

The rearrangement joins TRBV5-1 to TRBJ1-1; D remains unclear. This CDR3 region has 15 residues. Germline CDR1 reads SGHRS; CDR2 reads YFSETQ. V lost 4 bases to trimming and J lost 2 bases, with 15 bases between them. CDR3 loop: CASSPGPPLNTEAFF. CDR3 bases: TGCGCCAGCAGCCCCGGGCCGCCGCTCAACACTGAAGCTTTCTTT.

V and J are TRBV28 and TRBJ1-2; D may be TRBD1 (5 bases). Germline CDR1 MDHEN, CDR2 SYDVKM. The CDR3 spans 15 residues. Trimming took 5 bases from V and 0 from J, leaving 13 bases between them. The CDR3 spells CASSLQQETNYGYTF. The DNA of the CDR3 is TGTGCCAGCAGTCTTCAACAGGAGACTAACTATGGCTACACCTTC.

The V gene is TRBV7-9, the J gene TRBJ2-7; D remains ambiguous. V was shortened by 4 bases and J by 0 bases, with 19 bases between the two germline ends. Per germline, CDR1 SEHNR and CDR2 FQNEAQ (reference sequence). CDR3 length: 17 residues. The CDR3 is CASSWSERVTDSYEQYF. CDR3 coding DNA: TGTGCCAGCAGCTGGTCCGAAAGGGTTACCGACTCCTACGAGCAGTACTTC.

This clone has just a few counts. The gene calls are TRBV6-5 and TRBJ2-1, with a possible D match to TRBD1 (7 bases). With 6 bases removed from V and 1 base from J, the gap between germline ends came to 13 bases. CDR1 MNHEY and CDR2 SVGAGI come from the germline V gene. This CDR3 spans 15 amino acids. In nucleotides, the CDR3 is TGTGCCAGCAGGTCCAGGGGGGAGTCCTACAATGAGCAGTTCTTC. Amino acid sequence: CASRSRGESYNEQFF.

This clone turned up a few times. CDR3: CASGWTGVGTEAFF. As DNA, the CDR3 is TGCGCCAGCGGCTGGACAGGGGTAGGCACTGAAGCTTTCTTT. The V gene is TRBV10-2, the J gene TRBJ1-1; TRBD1 matches 9 bases. J was trimmed by 4 bases and V by 8 bases; bases with no gene match: 8. Germline loops: CDR1 WSHSY, CDR2 SAAADI. CDR3 length: 14 amino acids.

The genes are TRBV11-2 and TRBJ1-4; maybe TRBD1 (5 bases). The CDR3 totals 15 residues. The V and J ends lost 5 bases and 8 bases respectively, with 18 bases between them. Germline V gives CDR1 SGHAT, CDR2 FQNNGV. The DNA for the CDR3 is TGTGCCAGCAGCACGGGGTTAGGCGGGGGGGAAAAACTGTTTTTT. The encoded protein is CASSTGLGGGEKLFF.

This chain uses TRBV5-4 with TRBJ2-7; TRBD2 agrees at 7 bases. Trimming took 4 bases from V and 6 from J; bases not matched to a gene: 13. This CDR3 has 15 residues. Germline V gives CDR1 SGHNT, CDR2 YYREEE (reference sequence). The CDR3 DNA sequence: TGTGCCAGCAGCCACTATTCGCGGGAGCGACGCGAGCAGTACTTC. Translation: CASSHYSRERREQYF.

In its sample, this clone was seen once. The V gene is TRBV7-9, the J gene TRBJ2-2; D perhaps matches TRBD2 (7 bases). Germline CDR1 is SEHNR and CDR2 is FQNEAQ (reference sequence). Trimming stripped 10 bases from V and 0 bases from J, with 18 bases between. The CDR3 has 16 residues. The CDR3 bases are TGTGCCAACCCTAGGGGGGGGCCCGCGAACACCGGGGAGCTGTTTTTT. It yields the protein CANPRGGPANTGELFF.

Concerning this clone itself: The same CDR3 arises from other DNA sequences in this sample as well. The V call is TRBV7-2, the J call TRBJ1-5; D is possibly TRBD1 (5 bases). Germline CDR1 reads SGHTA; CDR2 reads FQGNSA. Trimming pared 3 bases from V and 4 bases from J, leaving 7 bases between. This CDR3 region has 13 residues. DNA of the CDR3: TGTGCCAGCAGCTTCCAGGGTAATCAGCCCCAGCATTTT. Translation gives CASSFQGNQPQHF.

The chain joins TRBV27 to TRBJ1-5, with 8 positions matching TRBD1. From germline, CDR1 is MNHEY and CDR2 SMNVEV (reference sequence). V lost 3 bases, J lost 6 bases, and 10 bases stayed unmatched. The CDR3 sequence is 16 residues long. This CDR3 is CASSFWAGGIPQPQHF. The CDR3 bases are TGTGCCAGCAGTTTCTGGGCAGGGGGCATCCCTCAGCCCCAGCATTTT.

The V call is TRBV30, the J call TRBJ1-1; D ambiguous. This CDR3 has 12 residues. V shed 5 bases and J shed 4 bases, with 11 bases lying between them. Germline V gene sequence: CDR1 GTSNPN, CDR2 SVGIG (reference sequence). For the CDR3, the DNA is TGTGCCTGGGCCTTGGTGGCCACTGAAGCTTTCTTT. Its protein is CAWALVATEAFF.

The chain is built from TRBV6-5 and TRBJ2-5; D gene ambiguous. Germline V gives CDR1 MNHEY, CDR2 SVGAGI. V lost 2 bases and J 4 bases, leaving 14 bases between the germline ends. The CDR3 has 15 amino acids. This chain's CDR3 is CASSYLPISPETQYF. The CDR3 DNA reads TGTGCCAGCAGTTACCTTCCTATTTCCCCAGAGACCCAGTACTTC.

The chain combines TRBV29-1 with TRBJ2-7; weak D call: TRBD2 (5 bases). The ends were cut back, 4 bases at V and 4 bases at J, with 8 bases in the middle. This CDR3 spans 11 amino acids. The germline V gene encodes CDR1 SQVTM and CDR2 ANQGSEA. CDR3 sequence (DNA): TGCAGCGTTGTCGGGGATTACGAGCAGTACTTC. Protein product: CSVVGDYEQYF.

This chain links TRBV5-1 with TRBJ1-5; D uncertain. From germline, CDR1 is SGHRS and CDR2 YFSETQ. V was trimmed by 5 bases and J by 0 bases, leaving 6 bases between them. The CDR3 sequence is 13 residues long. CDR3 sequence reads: CASRTDSNQPQHF. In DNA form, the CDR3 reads TGCGCCAGCAGGACCGATAGCAATCAGCCCCAGCATTTT.

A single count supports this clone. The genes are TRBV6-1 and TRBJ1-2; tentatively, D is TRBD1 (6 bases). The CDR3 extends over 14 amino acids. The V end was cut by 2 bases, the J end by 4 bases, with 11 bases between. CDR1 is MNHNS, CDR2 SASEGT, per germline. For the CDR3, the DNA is TGTGCCAGCAGTGAATACAGGGACCTCTATGGCTACACCTTC. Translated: CASSEYRDLYGYTF.

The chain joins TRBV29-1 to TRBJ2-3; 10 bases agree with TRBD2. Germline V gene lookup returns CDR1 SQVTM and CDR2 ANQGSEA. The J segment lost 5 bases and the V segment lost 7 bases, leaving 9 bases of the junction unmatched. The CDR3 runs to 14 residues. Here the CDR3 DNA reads TGCAGCGCGGCTAGCGGGAGAGTTAGAGATACGCAGTATTTT. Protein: CSAASGRVRDTQYF.

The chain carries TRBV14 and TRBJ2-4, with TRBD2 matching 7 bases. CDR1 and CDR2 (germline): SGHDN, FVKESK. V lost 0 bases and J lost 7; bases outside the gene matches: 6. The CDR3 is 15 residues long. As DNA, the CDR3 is TGTGCCAGCAGCCAAGATCCGGGGAGGGCGAACATTCAGTACTTC. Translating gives CASSQDPGRANIQYF.

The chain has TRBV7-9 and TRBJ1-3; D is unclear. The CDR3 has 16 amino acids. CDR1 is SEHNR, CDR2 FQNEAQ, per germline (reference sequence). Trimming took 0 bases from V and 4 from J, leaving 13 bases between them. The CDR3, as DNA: TGTGCCAGCAGCTTAGCTGCCGTCATACAGGGAAACACCATATATTTT. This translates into CASSLAAVIQGNTIYF. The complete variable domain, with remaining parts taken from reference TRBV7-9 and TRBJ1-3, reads DTGVSQNPRHKITKRGQNVTFRCDPISEHNRLYWYRQTLGQGPEFLTYFQNEAQLEKSRLLSDRFSAERPKGSFSTLEIQRTEQGDSAMYLCASSLAAVIQGNTIYFGEGSWLTVV.

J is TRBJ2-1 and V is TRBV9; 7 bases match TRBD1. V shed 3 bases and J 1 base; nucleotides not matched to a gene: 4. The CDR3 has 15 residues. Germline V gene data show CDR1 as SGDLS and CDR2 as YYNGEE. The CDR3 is CASSEQGSSYNEQFF. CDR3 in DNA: TGTGCCAGCAGCGAACAGGGGTCTTCCTACAATGAGCAGTTCTTC.

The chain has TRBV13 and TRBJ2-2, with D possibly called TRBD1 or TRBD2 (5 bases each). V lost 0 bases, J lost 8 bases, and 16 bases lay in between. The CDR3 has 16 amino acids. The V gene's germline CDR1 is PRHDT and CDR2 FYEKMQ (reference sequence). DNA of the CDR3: TGTGCCAGCAGCTTAGGCTTGGGACCCCTTTTGGGGGAGCTGTTTTTT. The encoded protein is CASSLGLGPLLGELFF.